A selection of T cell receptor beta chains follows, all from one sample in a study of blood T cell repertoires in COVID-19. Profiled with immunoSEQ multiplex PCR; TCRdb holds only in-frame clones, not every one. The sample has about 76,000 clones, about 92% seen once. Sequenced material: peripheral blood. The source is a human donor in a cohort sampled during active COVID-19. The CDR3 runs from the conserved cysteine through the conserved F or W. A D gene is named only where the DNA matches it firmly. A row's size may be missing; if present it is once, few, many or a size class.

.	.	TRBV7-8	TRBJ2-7	TGTGCCAGCAGCTCCGCGCTAGGGAGCTCCTACGAGCAGTACTTC	CASSSALGSSYEQYF
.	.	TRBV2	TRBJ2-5	TGTGCCAGCAGTGAAGAAGTCCGGGCGGGGGAGACCCAGTACTTC	CASSEEVRAGETQYF
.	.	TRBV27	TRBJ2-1	TGTGCCAGCAGTTTGTCCCTTCGCTACAATGAGCAGTTCTTC	CASSLSLRYNEQFF
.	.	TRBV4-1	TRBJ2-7	TGCGCCAGCAGCCAAGGATGGGCGGGAACCTACGAGCAGTACTTC	CASSQGWAGTYEQYF
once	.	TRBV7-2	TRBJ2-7	TGTGCCAGCAGCCCCCCGGACAACGCCTTCTACGAGCAGTACTTC	CASSPPDNAFYEQYF
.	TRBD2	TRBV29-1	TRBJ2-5	TGCAGCGTCACCCAAGCGGGAGCCCAAGAGACCCAGTACTTC	CSVTQAGAQETQYF
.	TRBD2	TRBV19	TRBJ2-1	TGTGCCAGTAGTATTTCTAGCGGGGCCTACAATGAGCAGTTCTTC	CASSISSGAYNEQFF
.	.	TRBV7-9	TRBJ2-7	TGTGCCAGCAGCTTAGGTGGACTATCGGTCGAGCAGTACTTC	CASSLGGLSVEQYF
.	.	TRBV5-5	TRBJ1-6	TGTGCCAGCAGCTTGGGCGACTCTGGCTCCCGTTCACCCCTCCACTTT	CASSLGDSGSRSPLHF
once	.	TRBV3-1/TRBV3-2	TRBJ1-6	TGTGCCAGCAGCCATCAACGAATCGACCGGCGGTCCCTCCACTTT	CASSHQRIDRRSLHF
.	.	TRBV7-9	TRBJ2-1	TGTGCCAGCAGCTTAGCTCACCTTACATACAATGAGCAGTTCTTC	CASSLAHLTYNEQFF
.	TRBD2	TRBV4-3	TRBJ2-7	TGCGCCAGCAGCCAAGCATTTAGCGGGAGCTTCGCCGAGCAGTACTTC	CASSQAFSGSFAEQYF
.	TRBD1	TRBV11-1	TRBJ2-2	TGTGCCAGCAGCTTAGGGGACAGGGGAGACGGGGAGCTGTTTTTT	CASSLGDRGDGELFF
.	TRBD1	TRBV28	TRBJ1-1	TGTGCCAGCAGTGACAGGGTGGTTGCTTTCTTT	CASSDRVVAFF
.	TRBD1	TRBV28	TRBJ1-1	TGTGCCAGCAGTTTCTCGGGACAGTTGAACACTGAAGCTTTCTTT	CASSFSGQLNTEAFF
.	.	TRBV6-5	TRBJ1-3	TGTGCCAGCAGTTCGGGACTAACAGGAAACACCATATATTTT	CASSSGLTGNTIYF
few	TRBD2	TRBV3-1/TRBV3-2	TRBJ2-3	TGTGCCAGCAGCCCCAGCGGGGGCCGCACAGATACGCAGTATTTT	CASSPSGGRTDTQYF
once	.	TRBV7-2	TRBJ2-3	TGTGCCAGCAGCTTAATGGGGTCTCCCAGCCCAGGGTCGCAGTATTTT	CASSLMGSPSPGSQYF
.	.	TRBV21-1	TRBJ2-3	TGTGCCAGCAGCAAATCGGGGATCGGGACAGGGTATAATGGGACAGATACGCAGTATTTT	CASSKSGIGTGYNGTDTQYF
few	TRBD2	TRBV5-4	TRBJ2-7	TGTGCCAGCAGCTCCAGACTGACTAGCGGGAGCTCCTACGAGCAGTACTTC	CASSSRLTSGSSYEQYF
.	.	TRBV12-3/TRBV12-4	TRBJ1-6	TGTGCCAGCAGTTTAACAGATAATTCACCCCTCCACTTT	CASSLTDNSPLHF
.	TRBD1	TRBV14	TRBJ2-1	TGTGCCAGCAGCCAGAGGACAGGGGCTGCCAATGAGCAGTTCTTC	CASSQRTGAANEQFF
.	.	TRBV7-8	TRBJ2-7	TGTGCCAGCAGCCCACTCGAGGGCTTAAACTACGAGCAGTACTTC	CASSPLEGLNYEQYF
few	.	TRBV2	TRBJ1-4	TGTGCCAGCAGGCGGACAGCAACTAATGAAAAACTGTTTTTT	CASRRTATNEKLFF
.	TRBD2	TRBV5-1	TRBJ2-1	TGCGCCAGCAGCCCCCGGACTAGCGGGAGTAGTAGGAATGAGCAGTTCTTC	CASSPRTSGSSRNEQFF
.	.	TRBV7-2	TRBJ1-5	TGTGCCAGCAGCTTAGTGGGAGGGAGGAGCAATCAGCCCCAGCATTTT	CASSLVGGRSNQPQHF
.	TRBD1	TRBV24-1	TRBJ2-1	TGTGCCACCAGTGATACGACAGGGAATTCCTACAATGAGCAGTTCTTC	CATSDTTGNSYNEQFF
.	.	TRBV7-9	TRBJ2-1	TGTGCCAGCAGCTTGGCCAGGCCCAACAATGAGCAGTTCTTC	CASSLARPNNEQFF
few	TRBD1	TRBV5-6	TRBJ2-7	TGTGCCAGCAGCAGGGGACAGGGGGCGAGATCCATGGGGGAGCAGTACTTC	CASSRGQGARSMGEQYF
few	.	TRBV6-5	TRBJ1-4	TGTGCCAGCAGTTACCGGTCCGCAACTAATGAAAAACTGTTTTTT	CASSYRSATNEKLFF
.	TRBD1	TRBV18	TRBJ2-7	TGTGCCAGCTCACCAGGGACAGGATCCCCCGAGCAGTACTTC	CASSPGTGSPEQYF
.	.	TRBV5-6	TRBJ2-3	TGTGCCAGCAGCTCCGGCGAGGTGACAGATACGCAGTATTTT	CASSSGEVTDTQYF
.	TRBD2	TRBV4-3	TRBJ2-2	TGCGCCAGCAGCCAAAATCTTCCCGGGACTAGCGGTGTCGGGGAGCTGTTTTTT	CASSQNLPGTSGVGELFF
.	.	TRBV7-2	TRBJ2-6	TGTGCCAGCAGCTCGTCGACAGCAAAATCTGGGGCCAACGTCCTGACTTTC	CASSSSTAKSGANVLTF
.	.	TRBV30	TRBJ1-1	TGTGCCTGGAGTGGTCAGAACAGCCCATGGACTGAAGCTTTCTTT	CAWSGQNSPWTEAFF
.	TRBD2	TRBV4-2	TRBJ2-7	TGTGCCAGCAGCGGGATTACTAGCGGGAACTACGAGCAGTACTTC	CASSGITSGNYEQYF
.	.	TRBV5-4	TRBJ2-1	TGTGCCAGCTCCCTCGAAGGGGGGGGTCTGGGGAATGAGCAGTTCTTC	CASSLEGGGLGNEQFF
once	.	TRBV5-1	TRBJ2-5	TGCGCCAGCAGCTTGGGGCCCGCCGCAGAGACCCAGTACTTC	CASSLGPAAETQYF
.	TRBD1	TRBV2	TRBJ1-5	TGTGCCAGCAGCGGGGGACAGGAACGCAATCAGCCCCAGCATTTT	CASSGGQERNQPQHF
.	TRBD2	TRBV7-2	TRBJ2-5	TGTGCCAGCAGCTTAGACATCCTAGCGGCTCTCCAAGAGACCCAGTACTTC	CASSLDILAALQETQYF
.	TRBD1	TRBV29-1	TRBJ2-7	TGCAGCGCCGCGGGACAGGGGGCTTCGTACGAGCAGTACTTC	CSAAGQGASYEQYF
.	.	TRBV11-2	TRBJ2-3	TGTGCCAGCAGCTTAATCCAGGGCTCCACAGATACGCAGTATTTT	CASSLIQGSTDTQYF
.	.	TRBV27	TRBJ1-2	TGTGCCAGCAGTTTATCTATAGCTGGGCAGGGGAATGGCTACACCTTC	CASSLSIAGQGNGYTF
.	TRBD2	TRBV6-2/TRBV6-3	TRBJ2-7	TGTGCCAGCAGTTGGGGACTAGCGGAGCAGTACTTC	CASSWGLAEQYF
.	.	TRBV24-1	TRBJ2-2	TGTGCCACCAGTGCGGAGACCGGGGAGCTGTTTTTT	CATSAETGELFF
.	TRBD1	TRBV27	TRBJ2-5	TGTGCCAGCAGTTTAAGAGGCAGGGGGCGCGAGACCCAGTACTTC	CASSLRGRGRETQYF
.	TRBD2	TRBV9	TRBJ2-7	TGTGCCAGCAGCGTAGAGACTAGCGGGAGCCACGAGCAGTACTTC	CASSVETSGSHEQYF
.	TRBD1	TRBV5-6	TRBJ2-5	TGTGCCAGCAGCCCCGTGGGACAGGGACAAGAGACCCAGTACTTC	CASSPVGQGQETQYF
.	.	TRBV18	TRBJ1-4	TGTGCCAGCTCCCCAGACAACAATGAAAAACTGTTTTTT	CASSPDNNEKLFF
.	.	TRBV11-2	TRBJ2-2	TGTGCCAGCGGGGCGACCCGCACCGGGGAGCTGTTTTTT	CASGATRTGELFF
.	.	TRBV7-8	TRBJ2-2	TGTGCCAGCAGCTCGCTAGCCTGGACCCGGGAGCTGTTTTTT	CASSSLAWTRELFF
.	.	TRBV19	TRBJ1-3	TGTGCCAGTAGCCGCCGGCGGGACTCTGGAAACACCATATATTTT	CASSRRRDSGNTIYF
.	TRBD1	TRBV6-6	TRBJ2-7	TGTGCCAGCAACTTGGCACGGGACAGGGGGTCCGAGCAGTACTTC	CASNLARDRGSEQYF
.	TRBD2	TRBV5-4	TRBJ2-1	TGTGCCAGCAGCCCGGAGGCTAGCGGGGGCTACAATGAGCAGTTCTTC	CASSPEASGGYNEQFF
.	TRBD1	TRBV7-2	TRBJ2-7	TGTGCCAGCAGCTTAGCTTTGATTGACAGGGGGTACGAGCAGTACTTC	CASSLALIDRGYEQYF
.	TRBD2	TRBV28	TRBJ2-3	TGTGCCAGCAGTGGGACTAGCGGGAGGGCCTTTAGCACAGATACGCAGTATTTT	CASSGTSGRAFSTDTQYF
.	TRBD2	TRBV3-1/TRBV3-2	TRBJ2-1	TGTGCCAGCAGCCTCCCCGGGACTAGCATTAAGAATGAGCAGTTCTTC	CASSLPGTSIKNEQFF